A few counts support the clone carrying this T cell receptor (beta chain). No antigen is known for it. A single record per CDR3 protein comes from TCRdb applying MiXCR to the reads. The profile shows approximately 220,000 distinct CDR3 sequences, 38% of them singletons. The sample comes from a study of T cell repertoires in cytomegalovirus infection. Study-wide background: CMV epitopes, recently identified HLA-C-restricted and well-studied HLA-B-restricted, were used. A matching HLA type, together with CMV infection, was signaled by public TCR beta signatures. Broader study findings: CMV-specific HLA-C-restricted TCR beta clonotypes dominated the ex vivo response.

Trimming at V came to 3 bases and at J to 0 bases, leaving 2 bases not matched to a gene. Germline CDR1 DFQATT, CDR2 SNEGSKA (reference sequence). The CDR3 has 16 residues. The source was CD8+ T cells from cultured PBMCs, collected from culture after CMV antigen stimulation. The chain is built from TRBV20-1 and TRBJ2-2; TRBD2 aligns across 12 bases. This receptor was taken from a human donor in good health (CMV status not recorded). Some clones in this sample may be carry-over from other donors' samples. The CDR3 loop reads CSASPSGGANTGELFF. As DNA, the CDR3 is TGCAGTGCTAGTCCTAGCGGGGGGGCGAACACCGGGGAGCTGTTTTTT.